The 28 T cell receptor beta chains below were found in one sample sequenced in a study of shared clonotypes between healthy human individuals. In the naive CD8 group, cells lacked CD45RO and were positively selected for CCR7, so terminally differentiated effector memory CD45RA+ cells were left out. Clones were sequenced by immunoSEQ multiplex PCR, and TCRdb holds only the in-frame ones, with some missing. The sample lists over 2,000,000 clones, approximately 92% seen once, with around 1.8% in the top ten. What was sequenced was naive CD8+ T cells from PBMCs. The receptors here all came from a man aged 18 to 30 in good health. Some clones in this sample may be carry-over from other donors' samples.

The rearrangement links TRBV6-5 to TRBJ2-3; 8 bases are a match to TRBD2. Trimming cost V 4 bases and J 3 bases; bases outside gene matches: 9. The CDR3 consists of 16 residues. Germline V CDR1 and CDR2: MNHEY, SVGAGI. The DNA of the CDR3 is TGTGCCAGCAGTTTCCTAAGCGGGAGTGGGACAGATACGCAGTATTTT. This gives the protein CASSFLSGSGTDTQYF.

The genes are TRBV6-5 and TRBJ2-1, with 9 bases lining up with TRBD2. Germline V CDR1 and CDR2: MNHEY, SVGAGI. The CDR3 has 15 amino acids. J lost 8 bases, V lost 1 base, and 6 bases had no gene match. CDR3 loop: CASSYWAGGPDEQFF. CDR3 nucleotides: TGTGCCAGCAGTTACTGGGCGGGAGGGCCTGATGAGCAGTTCTTC.

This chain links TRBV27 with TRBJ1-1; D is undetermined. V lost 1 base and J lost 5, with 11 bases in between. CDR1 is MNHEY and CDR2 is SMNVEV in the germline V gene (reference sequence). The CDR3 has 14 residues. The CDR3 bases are TGTGCCAGCAGTTTATACTGGGGTAATACTGAAGCTTTCTTT. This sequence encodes CASSLYWGNTEAFF.

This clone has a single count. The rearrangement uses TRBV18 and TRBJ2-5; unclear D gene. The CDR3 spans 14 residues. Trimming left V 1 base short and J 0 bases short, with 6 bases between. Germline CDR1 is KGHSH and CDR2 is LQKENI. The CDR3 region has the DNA TGTGCCAGCTCACCACAGCCGAACCAAGAGACCCAGTACTTC. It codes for CASSPQPNQETQYF.

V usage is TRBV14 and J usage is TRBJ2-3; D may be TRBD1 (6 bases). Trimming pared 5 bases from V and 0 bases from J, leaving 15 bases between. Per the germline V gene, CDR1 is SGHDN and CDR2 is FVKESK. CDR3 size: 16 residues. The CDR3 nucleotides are TGTGCCAGCAGCGGGGGCCTTAACCCTAGCACAGATACGCAGTATTTT. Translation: CASSGGLNPSTDTQYF.

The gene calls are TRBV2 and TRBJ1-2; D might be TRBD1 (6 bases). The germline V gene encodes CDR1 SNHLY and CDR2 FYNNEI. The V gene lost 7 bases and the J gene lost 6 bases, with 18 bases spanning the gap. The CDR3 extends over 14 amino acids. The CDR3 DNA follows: TGTGCCAGCATCCCCCCGGGGGCCCGCGATGGCTACACCTTC. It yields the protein CASIPPGARDGYTF.

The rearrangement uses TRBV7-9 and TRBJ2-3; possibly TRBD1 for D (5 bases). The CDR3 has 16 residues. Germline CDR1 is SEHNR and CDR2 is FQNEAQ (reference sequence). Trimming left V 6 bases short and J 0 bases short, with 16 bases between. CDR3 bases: TGTGCCAGCAGTTCACCCACAGGATCTAGCACAGATACGCAGTATTTT. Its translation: CASSSPTGSSTDTQYF.

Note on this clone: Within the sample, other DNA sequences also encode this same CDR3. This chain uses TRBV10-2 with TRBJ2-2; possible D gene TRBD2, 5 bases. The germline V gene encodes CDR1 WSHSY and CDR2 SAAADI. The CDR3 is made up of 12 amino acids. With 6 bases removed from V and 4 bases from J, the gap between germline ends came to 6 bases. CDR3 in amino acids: CASREGTGELFF. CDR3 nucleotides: TGCGCCAGCAGAGAGGGCACCGGGGAGCTGTTTTTT.

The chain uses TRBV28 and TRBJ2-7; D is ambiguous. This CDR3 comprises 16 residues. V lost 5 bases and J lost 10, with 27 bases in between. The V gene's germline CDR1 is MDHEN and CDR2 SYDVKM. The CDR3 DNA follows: TGTGCCAGCAGTCCACAATACCCCAGTTTTTCAGGAAGCCAGTACTTC. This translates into CASSPQYPSFSGSQYF.

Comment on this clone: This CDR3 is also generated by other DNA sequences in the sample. The CDR3 spells CASSLDRNYGYTF. CDR3 nucleotides: TGTGCCAGCAGCCTTGACCGTAACTATGGCTACACCTTC. The rearrangement uses TRBV11-2 and TRBJ1-2, with D hard to call. V lost 5 bases and J lost 1, with 8 bases in between. CDR1 SGHAT and CDR2 FQNNGV come from the germline V gene. The length of the CDR3 is 13 residues.

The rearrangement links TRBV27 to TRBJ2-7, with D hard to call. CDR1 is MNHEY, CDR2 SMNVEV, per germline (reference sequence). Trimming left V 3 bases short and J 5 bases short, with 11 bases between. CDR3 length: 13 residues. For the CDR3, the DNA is TGTGCCAGCAGTTTCGGTCAGCTGAACGAGCAGTACTTC. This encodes CASSFGQLNEQYF.

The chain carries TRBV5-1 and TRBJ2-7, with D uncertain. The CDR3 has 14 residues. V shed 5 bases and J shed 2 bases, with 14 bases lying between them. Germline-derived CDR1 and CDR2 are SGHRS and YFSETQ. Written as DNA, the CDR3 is TGCGCCAGCAGTTTCGGTTCTCGAGCCTACGAGCAGTACTTC. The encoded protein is CASSFGSRAYEQYF. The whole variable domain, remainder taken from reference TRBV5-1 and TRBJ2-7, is KAGVTQTPRYLIKTRGQQVTLSCSPISGHRSVSWYQQTPGQGLQFLFEYFSETQRNKGNFPGRFSGRQFSNSRSEMNVSTLELGDSALYLCASSFGSRAYEQYFGPGTRLTVT.

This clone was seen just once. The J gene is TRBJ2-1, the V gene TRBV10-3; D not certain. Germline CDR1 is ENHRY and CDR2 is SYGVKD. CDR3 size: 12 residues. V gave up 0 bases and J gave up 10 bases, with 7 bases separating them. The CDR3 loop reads CAISESSPEQFF. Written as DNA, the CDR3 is TGTGCCATCAGTGAGTCGTCGCCAGAGCAGTTCTTC.

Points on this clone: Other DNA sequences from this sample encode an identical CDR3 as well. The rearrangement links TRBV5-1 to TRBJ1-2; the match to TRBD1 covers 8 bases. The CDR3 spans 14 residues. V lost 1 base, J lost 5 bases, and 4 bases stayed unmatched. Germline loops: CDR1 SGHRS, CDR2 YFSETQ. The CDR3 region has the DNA TGCGCCAGCAGCTTGACCGGGACAGGATATGGCTACACCTTC. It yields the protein CASSLTGTGYGYTF.

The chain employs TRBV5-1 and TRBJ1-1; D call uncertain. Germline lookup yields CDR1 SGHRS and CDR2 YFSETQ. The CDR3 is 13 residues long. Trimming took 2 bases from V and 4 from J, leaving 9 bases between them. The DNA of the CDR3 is TGCGCCAGCAGCTTTTCAAGTATCACTGAAGCTTTCTTT. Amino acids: CASSFSSITEAFF.

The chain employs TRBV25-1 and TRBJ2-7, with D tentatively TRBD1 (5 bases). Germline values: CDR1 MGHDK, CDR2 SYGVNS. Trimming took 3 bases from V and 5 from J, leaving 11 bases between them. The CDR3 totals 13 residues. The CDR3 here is CASSEGRANEQYF. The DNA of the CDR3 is TGTGCCAGCAGTGAGGGCAGGGCCAACGAGCAGTACTTC.

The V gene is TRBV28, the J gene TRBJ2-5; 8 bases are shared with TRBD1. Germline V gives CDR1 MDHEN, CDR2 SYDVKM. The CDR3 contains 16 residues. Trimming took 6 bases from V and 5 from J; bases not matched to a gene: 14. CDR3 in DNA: TGTGCCAGCAGCCCCTGGTTTGGACAGGGCTCCGAGACCCAGTACTTC. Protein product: CASSPWFGQGSETQYF.

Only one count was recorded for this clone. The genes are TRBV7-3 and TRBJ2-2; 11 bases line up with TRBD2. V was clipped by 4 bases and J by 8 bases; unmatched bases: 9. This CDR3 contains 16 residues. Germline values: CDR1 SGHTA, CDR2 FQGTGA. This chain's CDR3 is CASSSSGTSGGGELFF. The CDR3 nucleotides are TGTGCCAGCAGCTCCTCCGGGACTAGCGGTGGGGGGGAGCTGTTTTTT.

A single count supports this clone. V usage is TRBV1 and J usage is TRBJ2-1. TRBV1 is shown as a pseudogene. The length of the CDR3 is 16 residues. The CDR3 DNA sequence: TGCACCAGCAGCCTGAAGCCAAGGGTGCGATACAATGAGCAGTTCTTC. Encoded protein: CTSSLKPRVRYNEQFF.

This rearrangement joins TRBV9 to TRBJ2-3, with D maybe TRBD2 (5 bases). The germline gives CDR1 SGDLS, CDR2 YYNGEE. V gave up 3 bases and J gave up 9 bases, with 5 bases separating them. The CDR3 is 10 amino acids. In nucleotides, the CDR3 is TGTGCCAGCAGCGGGGAGACGCAGTATTTT. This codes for CASSGETQYF. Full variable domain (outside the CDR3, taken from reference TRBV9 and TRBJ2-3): DSGVTQTPKHLITATGQRVTLRCSPRSGDLSVYWYQQSLDQGLQFLIQYYNGEERAKGNILERFSAQQFPDLHSELNLSSLELGDSALYFCASSGETQYFGPGTRLTVL.

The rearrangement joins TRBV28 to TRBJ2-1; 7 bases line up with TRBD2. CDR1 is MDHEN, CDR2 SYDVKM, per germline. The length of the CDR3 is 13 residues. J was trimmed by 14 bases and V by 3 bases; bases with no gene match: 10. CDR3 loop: CASSLVRAGAEFF. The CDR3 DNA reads TGTGCCAGCAGTTTGGTTCGGGCGGGAGCTGAGTTCTTC.

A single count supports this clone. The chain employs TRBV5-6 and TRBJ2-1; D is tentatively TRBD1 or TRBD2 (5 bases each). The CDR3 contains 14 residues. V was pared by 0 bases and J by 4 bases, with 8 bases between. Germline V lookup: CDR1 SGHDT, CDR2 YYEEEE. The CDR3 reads CASSLGEGYNEQFF. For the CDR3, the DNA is TGTGCCAGCAGCTTGGGCGAGGGGTACAATGAGCAGTTCTTC.

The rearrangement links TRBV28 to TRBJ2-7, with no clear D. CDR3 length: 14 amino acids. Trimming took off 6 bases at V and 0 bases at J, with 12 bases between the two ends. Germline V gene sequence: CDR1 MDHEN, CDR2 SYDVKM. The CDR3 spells CASRPPSSSYEQYF. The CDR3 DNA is TGTGCCAGCAGACCCCCGTCTAGCTCCTACGAGCAGTACTTC.

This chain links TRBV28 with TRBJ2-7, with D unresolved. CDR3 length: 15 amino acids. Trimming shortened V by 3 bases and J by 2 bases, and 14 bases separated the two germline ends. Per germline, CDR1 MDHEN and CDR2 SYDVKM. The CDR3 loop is CASSFRAGRAYEQYF. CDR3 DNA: TGTGCCAGCAGTTTTAGGGCTGGACGGGCCTACGAGCAGTACTTC. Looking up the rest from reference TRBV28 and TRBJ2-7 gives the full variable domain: DVKVTQSSRYLVKRTGEKVFLECVQDMDHENMFWYRQDPGLGLRLIYFSYDVKMKEKGDIPEGYSVSREKKERFSLILESASTNQTSMYLCASSFRAGRAYEQYFGPGTRLTVT.

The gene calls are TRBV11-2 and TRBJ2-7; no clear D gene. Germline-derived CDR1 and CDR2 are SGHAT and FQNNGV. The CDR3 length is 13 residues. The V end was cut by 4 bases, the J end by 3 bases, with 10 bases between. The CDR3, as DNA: TGTGCCAGCAGCTCCTTGACATTCTACGAGCAGTACTTC. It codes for CASSSLTFYEQYF.

The CDR3 DNA is TGTGCCAGTAGTTATAGAGGGACCCTCTATGGCTACACCTTC. Its protein product is CASSYRGTLYGYTF. The chain employs TRBV19 and TRBJ1-2; a weak D match, TRBD1 (5 bases). Trimming pared 5 bases from V and 4 bases from J, leaving 14 bases between. This CDR3 spans 14 amino acids. In germline, CDR1 is LNHDA, CDR2 SQIVND (reference sequence).

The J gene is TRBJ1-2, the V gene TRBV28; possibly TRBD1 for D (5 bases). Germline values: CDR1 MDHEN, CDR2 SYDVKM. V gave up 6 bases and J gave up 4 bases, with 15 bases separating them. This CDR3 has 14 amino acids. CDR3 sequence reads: CASSPTGEAYGYTF. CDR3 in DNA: TGTGCCAGCAGCCCCACGGGGGAGGCCTATGGCTACACCTTC.

This chain's CDR3 is CASSPHMGTGANVLTF. The CDR3, as DNA: TGTGCCAGCAGCCCCCACATGGGAACTGGGGCCAACGTCCTGACTTTC. V is TRBV14 and J is TRBJ2-6; unclear D gene. The CDR3 is 16 amino acids. V lost 4 bases, J lost 2 bases, and 12 bases lay in between. Germline CDR1 is SGHDN and CDR2 is FVKESK.